This TCR beta chain was captured in a study of cytomegalovirus exposure and HLA in healthy donors. CDR3 length equals 14 residues. V was cut by 0 bases and J by 7 bases, with 14 bases left in between. Germline V gene sequence: CDR1 SGDLS, CDR2 YYNGEE. It was with 60 Vbeta and 13 Jbeta primers that the PCR ran. Generated by immunoSEQ multiplex PCR, the TCRdb table keeps only in-frame clones and is missing some. The sample lists approximately 170,000 clones; 70% to 75% were seen once. The sequenced sample consisted of PBMCs. This sequence originates from a man younger than 40 in good health and CMV-seropositive. The chain is built from TRBV9 and TRBJ2-7, with D maybe TRBD2 (6 bases). CDR3 residues: CASSVGASREEQYF. The CDR3 nucleotides are TGTGCCAGCAGCGTAGGGGCTAGCCGGGAGGAGCAGTACTTC.